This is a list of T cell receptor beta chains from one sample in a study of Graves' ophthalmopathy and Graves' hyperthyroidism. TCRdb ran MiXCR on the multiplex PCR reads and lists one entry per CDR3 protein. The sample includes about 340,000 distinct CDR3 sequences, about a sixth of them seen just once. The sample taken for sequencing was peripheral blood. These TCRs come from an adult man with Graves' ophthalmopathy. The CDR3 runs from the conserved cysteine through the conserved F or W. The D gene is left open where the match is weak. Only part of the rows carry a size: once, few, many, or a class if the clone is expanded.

CDR3nt: TGTGCCAGCAGAGCGGACAGGGGCCCAAACACCGGGGAGCTGTTTTTT
CDR3aa: CASRADRGPNTGELFF
d_gene: TRBD1
abundance: many
j_gene: TRBJ2-2
v_gene: TRBV6-5

CDR3nt: TGTGCCAGCAGCCGATTCGAGGAAAATAATTCACCCCTCCACTTT
CDR3aa: CASSRFEENNSPLHF
d_gene: -
abundance: many
j_gene: TRBJ1-6
v_gene: TRBV7-2

CDR3nt: TGCAGCGCCGAGGTCCCTTCTACCACTGAAGCTTTCTTT
CDR3aa: CSAEVPSTTEAFF
d_gene: -
abundance: many
j_gene: TRBJ1-1
v_gene: TRBV29-1

CDR3nt: TGCGCCAGCAGCCAAGATCATGAGGGGGCAACGATCAGAGAGACCCAGTACTTC
CDR3aa: CASSQDHEGATIRETQYF
d_gene: TRBD1
abundance: -
j_gene: TRBJ2-5
v_gene: TRBV4-1

CDR3nt: TGTGCCAGCAGTTACGGACGGGGAGGGGAGACCCAGTACTTC
CDR3aa: CASSYGRGGETQYF
d_gene: TRBD2
abundance: many
j_gene: TRBJ2-5
v_gene: TRBV6-5

CDR3nt: TGCAGTGCCTTGCGGGAGTATTCCTACGAGCAGTACTTC
CDR3aa: CSALREYSYEQYF
d_gene: TRBD2
abundance: -
j_gene: TRBJ2-7
v_gene: TRBV20-1

CDR3nt: TGTGCCAGCAGCTTAGGGTCGGGGACCGGGGAGCTGTTTTTT
CDR3aa: CASSLGSGTGELFF
d_gene: -
abundance: many
j_gene: TRBJ2-2
v_gene: TRBV7-2

CDR3nt: TGCAGCGTGGGGGGAGGAGAGGGTGAAGCTTTCTTT
CDR3aa: CSVGGGEGEAFF
d_gene: -
abundance: many
j_gene: TRBJ1-1
v_gene: TRBV29-1

CDR3nt: TGTGCCAGCAGTTACTCCCGTTCGCGACAGAGATACGTCGAGCAGTACTTC
CDR3aa: CASSYSRSRQRYVEQYF
d_gene: -
abundance: many
j_gene: TRBJ2-7
v_gene: TRBV6-5

CDR3nt: TGTGCCAGCAGCCACCCGAAGGCCAGCGGGGGGCCCCAAGAGACCCAGTACTTC
CDR3aa: CASSHPKASGGPQETQYF
d_gene: TRBD2
abundance: many
j_gene: TRBJ2-5
v_gene: TRBV4-2

CDR3nt: TGTGCCAGCAGTTTACAACCTAACTATGGCTACACCTTC
CDR3aa: CASSLQPNYGYTF
d_gene: -
abundance: many
j_gene: TRBJ1-2
v_gene: TRBV12-3/TRBV12-4

CDR3nt: TGTGCCAGCAGTGCCCCCGGGACAGACTACGAGCAGTACTTC
CDR3aa: CASSAPGTDYEQYF
d_gene: TRBD1
abundance: -
j_gene: TRBJ2-7
v_gene: TRBV28

CDR3nt: TGCAGCGTTGAAGTCGGACAGGGTGGGCTTCAAGAGACCCAGTACTTC
CDR3aa: CSVEVGQGGLQETQYF
d_gene: TRBD1
abundance: -
j_gene: TRBJ2-5
v_gene: TRBV29-1

CDR3nt: TGTGCCAGCAGCTTATCCACAGACCTGAACACTGAAGCTTTCTTT
CDR3aa: CASSLSTDLNTEAFF
d_gene: -
abundance: many
j_gene: TRBJ1-1
v_gene: TRBV7-3

CDR3nt: TGCAGCGTTGATACTTCGTCCCTCCCGTCGGCCGGCGAGACCACTGAAGCTTTCTTT
CDR3aa: CSVDTSSLPSAGETTEAFF
d_gene: -
abundance: many
j_gene: TRBJ1-1
v_gene: TRBV29-1

CDR3nt: TGTGCCAGCAGTACCAGACTGACAGCGACTGAAGCTTTCTTT
CDR3aa: CASSTRLTATEAFF
d_gene: -
abundance: many
j_gene: TRBJ1-1
v_gene: TRBV6-5

CDR3nt: TGTGCCAGCATGTCCCCAGAGATGGGCTACACCTTC
CDR3aa: CASMSPEMGYTF
d_gene: -
abundance: many
j_gene: TRBJ1-2
v_gene: TRBV9

CDR3nt: TGTGCCAGCTCACCACGGGCCCGAGAAGTGAACACTGAAGCTTTCTTT
CDR3aa: CASSPRAREVNTEAFF
d_gene: -
abundance: many
j_gene: TRBJ1-1
v_gene: TRBV18

CDR3nt: TGTGCCACCAGTGATAGTGGGGCCGCACAGTTCGAGCAGTACTTC
CDR3aa: CATSDSGAAQFEQYF
d_gene: -
abundance: -
j_gene: TRBJ2-7
v_gene: TRBV24-1